A single TCR beta chain is shown here with its context. Its antigen target is currently unknown. There are no base qualities to consult, and no much larger clone falls within one base. The data are from a study of low-dose radiotherapy and immunotherapy resistance in tumors (dated by TCRdb to 2021 to 2024). At the level of the whole study: Patients in Cohort 1 were given 0.5 Gy per fraction every 2 weeks, and the prescribed total PTV dose was 6.5 Gy. In Cohort 2, 1 Gy per fraction was delivered every two weeks, for a total of 13 Gy over 26 weeks. Eight patients were included in the translational analysis: three from the first dose cohort and the first five from the second dose cohort. Patients were given nivolumab as a 240 mg flat dose every two weeks and ipilimumab at 1 mg/kg every six weeks, with both drugs delivered intravenously. No randomization into treatment groups was done for the people taking part in the trial. Cyclophosphamide 200 mg/m2 was given intravenously every two weeks, one day before each radiation and immunotherapy administration. Aspirin 300 mg was taken orally once daily by patients for four cycles, starting on cycle 1 day 1.

The time point label here, explained by the study, means: after trial treatment. The treatment or condition label for this specimen denotes: LDRT plus nivolumab, ipilimumab, low-dose cyclophosphamide and aspirin (RACIN trial). The donors took part in RACIN, a single-arm, phase I, dose-escalation trial that combined nivolumab, ipilimumab, aspirin, low-dose cyclophosphamide and low-dose radiotherapy. Patients were eligible if they had advanced solid tumors that were TIL-negative. V and J are trimmed by 3 bases and 4 bases, and the gene matches miss 12 bases of the junction. From the cysteine through the phenylalanine, the CDR3 covers 17 amino acids. Only the CDR3 DNA stays, 51 bases, in frame from base 1. Sequences MNHEY (CDR1) and SVGAGI (CDR2) are obtained from the germline V gene. The reads were generated on an Illumina HiSeq 2500. First-strand cDNA was synthesized with Superscript III and a set of TRAV- and TRBV-specific primers, covering both TCRalpha and TCRbeta chains. TCRs were amplified for 15 to 20 PCR cycles with Phusion, using a constant-region primer paired with the adapter attached to the V primers. Isolated mRNA was amplified with the MessageAmp II aRNA Amplification Kit, using a roughly 17-hour in vitro transcription at 37°C. The Dynabeads mRNA DIRECT Purification Kit was used to isolate mRNA for TCR sequencing. A second 25-cycle Phusion PCR added indexed Illumina adapters, and products were purified with AMPure XP beads. As for how the authors treated the data: Custom Perl scripts were used to pool TCR sequences that encoded the same protein, to remove out-of-frame sequences, and to calculate the abundance of each clonotype. Any TCR sequence supported by only a single read was excluded from analysis. The metrics used to describe the repertoires included Shannon entropy, Gini index, clonality, richness, and the frequency of TCRs shared between repertoires. TCRdb cleaned the public reads at Q25 with fastp, built clones with MiXCR and kept in-frame beta chains. When rows share a CDR3 protein, they turn into one entry using the most common DNA and genes. The V and J calls were determined by TCRdb, not by the authors. In this sample the table shows about 30,000 distinct CDR3 sequences, around 47% of which occur a single time. Clones ranked in the top ten supply approximately 5.3% of the sample.

This receptor was taken from a male donor with gallbladder cancer. This material consisted of PBMCs, taken after low-dose radiotherapy plus immunotherapy. This sequence uses TRBV6-5 and TRBJ1-1; 9 bases in between match TRBD1. The nucleotide sequence reads TGTGCCAGCAGTTATCGGGGGGTTGGGACAGGGTCCACTGAAGCTTTCTTT. This yields the protein CASSYRGVGTGSTEAFF.